Reported below is one T cell receptor (beta chain). Its specificity is not known. This entry belongs to a study of T cell responses to AZD1222 COVID-19 vaccine. Findings of the study overall: Donors, mostly white British, included more females; clonal diversity was possibly underestimated. The number of AZD1222 recipients seropositive at baseline was only five to seven. Spike was spanned by vaccine-associated CD4 TCRs, which were dominant at 160-218 and 743-854. Spike-specific TCR breadth and depth rose after two AZD1222 doses.

Sequencing was performed with immunoSEQ multiplex PCR; in TCRdb, only in-frame clones are kept and a portion is missing. The sample has approximately 120,000 clones, around 92% seen once; the top ten hold 0.85% to 1.3%. Germline values: CDR1 MDHEN, CDR2 SYDVKM. Trimming stripped 4 bases from V and 3 bases from J, with 12 bases between. The CDR3 has 15 residues. The TCR was taken from an adult in good health. The source was peripheral blood, collected on day 0 of AZD1222 vaccination. The V and J genes are TRBV28 and TRBJ1-4, with D maybe TRBD1 (5 bases). In nucleotides, the CDR3 is TGTGCCAGCAGTTCCCCGACAGCCCCTAATGAAAAACTGTTTTTT. Residues: CASSSPTAPNEKLFF.